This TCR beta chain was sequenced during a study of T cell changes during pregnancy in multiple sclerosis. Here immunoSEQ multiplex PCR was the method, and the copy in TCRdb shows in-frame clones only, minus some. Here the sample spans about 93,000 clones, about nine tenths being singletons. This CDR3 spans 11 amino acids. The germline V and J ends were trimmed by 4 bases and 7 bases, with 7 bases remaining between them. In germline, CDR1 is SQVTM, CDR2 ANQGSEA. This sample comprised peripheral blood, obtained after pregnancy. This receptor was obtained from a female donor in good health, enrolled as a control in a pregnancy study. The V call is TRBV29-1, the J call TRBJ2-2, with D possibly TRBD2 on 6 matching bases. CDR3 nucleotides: TGCAGCGTTGTGGAGGGCGGGGAGCTGTTTTTT. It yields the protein CSVVEGGELFF.